These 15 T cell receptor beta chains originate from one sample sequenced in a study of CD8 T cells in ankylosing spondylitis. Points from the study as a whole: Seemingly characteristic of ankylosing spondylitis blood was a TCR beta motif consisting of eight highly homologous variants.

Their recognized antigens are unknown. Each CDR3 protein gets one entry after TCRdb re-called the 5' RACE reads with MiXCR. The sample holds fewer than 550,000 distinct CDR3 sequences, less than 6% seen once. Sequencing used blood, either unsorted or a sorted T cell fraction (not recorded which). These receptor sequences come from a male donor with ankylosing spondylitis.

In this sample, this clonotype turned up many times. The chain is built from TRBV7-8 and TRBJ2-3, with D maybe TRBD1 (5 bases). The CDR3 covers 14 residues. Trimming cost V 5 bases and J 5 bases, with 14 bases left between them. The germline V gene encodes CDR1 SGHVS and CDR2 FQNEAQ. DNA of the CDR3: TGTGCCAGCAGCCTCCCTCCCACAGGAGATACGCAGTATTTT. Translation gives CASSLPPTGDTQYF.

At least ten counts were recorded for this clonotype. The V and J genes are TRBV25-1 and TRBJ1-1; D gene ambiguous. Per the germline V gene, CDR1 is MGHDK and CDR2 is SYGVNS. Trimming left V 5 bases short and J 2 bases short, with 9 bases between. This CDR3 comprises 13 residues. CDR3 DNA: TGTGCCAGCAGTACAACACCTAACACTGAAGCTTTCTTT. This codes for CASSTTPNTEAFF.

This clonotype was observed at least ten times. The genes are TRBV29-1 and TRBJ2-7; D is unclear. The CDR3 extends over 11 amino acids. The V end lost 4 bases, the J end lost 4 bases, and 8 bases lay between the germline ends. Germline V gene data show CDR1 as SQVTM and CDR2 as ANQGSEA. The CDR3 protein is CSVGRGYEQYF. Written as DNA, the CDR3 is TGCAGCGTTGGAAGAGGATACGAGCAGTACTTC.

This clonotype was picked up many times. V and J are TRBV11-1 and TRBJ2-4; 10 bases match TRBD2. V shed 5 bases, J shed 7 bases, and the junction held 17 bases outside the gene matches. This CDR3 is 18 amino acids long. CDR1 and CDR2 (germline): SGHAT, FQDESV (reference sequence). CDR3 nucleotide sequence: TGTGCCAGCAGCGCCCCTCCGAGACTAGCGGGTGCAGCTAACATTCAGTACTTC. Protein product: CASSAPPRLAGAANIQYF.

This clonotype was seen repeatedly, ten times or more. The chain employs TRBV27 and TRBJ2-5, with TRBD1 matching over 8 bases. V shed 4 bases, J shed 0 bases, and the junction held 7 bases outside the gene matches. This CDR3 comprises 16 residues. The V gene's germline CDR1 is MNHEY and CDR2 SMNVEV (reference sequence). The CDR3 nucleotides read TGTGCCAGCAGTTCTCTGCAGGGGGCCCACCAAGAGACCCAGTACTTC. Translation: CASSSLQGAHQETQYF.

The sample holds many counts of this clonotype. The chain employs TRBV29-1 and TRBJ1-2; D call uncertain. CDR3 size: 13 residues. The ends were cut back, 0 bases at V and 2 bases at J, with 7 bases in the middle. Germline CDR1 reads SQVTM; CDR2 reads ANQGSEA. CDR3 in DNA: TGCAGCGTTGAAGACATCGCCAACTATGGCTACACCTTC. Protein sequence: CSVEDIANYGYTF.

This clonotype came up many times. The chain joins TRBV12-5 to TRBJ2-7; TRBD2 matches at 10 bases. The trim removed 0 bases at V and 4 bases at J, leaving 3 bases unmatched. The CDR3 is 15 residues long. Per germline, CDR1 LGHNT and CDR2 FRNRAP. In DNA form, the CDR3 reads TGTGCTAGTGGTTTGGTAGCGGGAGGGAGATACGAGCAGTACTTC. Residues: CASGLVAGGRYEQYF.

CDR3 bases: TGCGCCACGGACAGGGGGCGCGGTGAAAAACTGTTTTTT. Its protein product is CATDRGRGEKLFF. The chain recombines TRBV10-2 with TRBJ1-4; 11 nucleotides align to TRBD1. CDR3 length: 13 residues. J gave up 7 bases and V 10 bases, and 5 bases lay outside the gene matches. CDR1 and CDR2 from the germline V gene are WSHSY and SAAADI.

The chain has TRBV7-2 and TRBJ2-1, with TRBD2 matching over 7 bases. The V and J ends lost 5 bases and 6 bases, in that order; junction bases with no gene match: 13. Germline V CDR1 and CDR2: SGHTA, FQGNSA. The CDR3 covers 16 residues. CDR3 region: CASSPVAGRSANEQFF. For the CDR3, the DNA is TGTGCCAGCAGCCCAGTAGCGGGTCGTTCGGCCAATGAGCAGTTCTTC.

Ten or more counts support this clonotype. The chain combines TRBV6-5 with TRBJ1-3; D is perhaps TRBD1 (6 bases). The germline V gene encodes CDR1 MNHEY and CDR2 SVGAGI. The length of the CDR3 is 17 residues. Trimming shortened V by 0 bases and J by 0 bases, and 12 bases separated the two germline ends. CDR3 amino acids: CASSYSFNRDSGNTIYF. The DNA of the CDR3 is TGTGCCAGCAGTTACTCGTTTAACAGGGACTCTGGAAACACCATATATTTT.

This clonotype appeared many times. The chain links TRBV6-2 or TRBV6-3 to TRBJ2-7; D call uncertain. The CDR3 totals 13 residues. With 8 bases removed from V and 2 bases from J, the gap between germline ends came to 13 bases. Germline CDR1 reads MNHEY; CDR2 reads SVGEGT. The CDR3 DNA reads as TGTGCCAGCGCTGTTGACATCCCCTACGAGCAGTACTTC. Translating it yields CASAVDIPYEQYF.

This clonotype appeared many times. CDR3 sequence reads: CASSRTEDSSYEQYF. Here the CDR3 DNA reads TGCGCCAGCAGCCGGACAGAGGACAGCTCCTACGAGCAGTACTTC. The rearrangement links TRBV5-1 to TRBJ2-7; a possible D gene is TRBD1 (6 bases). Per the germline V gene, CDR1 is SGHRS and CDR2 is YFSETQ. V was clipped by 4 bases and J by 0 bases, with 14 bases between them. CDR3 size: 15 residues.

The chain combines TRBV4-3 with TRBJ2-7; either TRBD1 or TRBD2 may fit D (5 bases each). V was trimmed by 1 base and J by 2 bases, leaving 15 bases between them. This CDR3 spans 16 amino acids. Germline loops: CDR1 LGHNA, CDR2 YSLEER. This CDR3 reads CASSQGLRGRAYEQYF. As DNA, the CDR3 is TGCGCCAGCAGCCAAGGACTAAGAGGCAGGGCCTACGAGCAGTACTTC.

This clonotype was found many times. The chain joins TRBV4-3 to TRBJ2-7; D might be TRBD1 or TRBD2, each matching 6 bases. Trimming took 4 bases from V and 2 from J, leaving 15 bases between them. The length of the CDR3 is 15 residues. Germline V gene sequence: CDR1 LGHNA, CDR2 YSLEER. CDR3 sequence reads: CASSPGRGPTYEQYF. As DNA, the CDR3 is TGCGCCAGCAGCCCAGGTCGGGGGCCAACCTACGAGCAGTACTTC.

There are many counts of this clonotype. The rearrangement links TRBV28 to TRBJ1-5; 10 bases line up with TRBD1. With 6 bases clipped from V and 7 bases from J, the junction kept 9 bases outside the gene matches. This CDR3 region has 15 residues. CDR1 and CDR2 from the germline V gene are MDHEN and SYDVKM. The CDR3 coding sequence is TGTGCCAGCAGAGTCGGGACAGGGGAATACCAGCCCCAGCATTTT. This encodes CASRVGTGEYQPQHF.